The rows below give T cell receptor beta chains drawn from one sample of a study of cytomegalovirus exposure and HLA in healthy donors. Libraries were prepared by immunoSEQ multiplex PCR; TCRdb keeps only in-frame clonotypes and omits some of them. The data show around 170,000 clones, with around 82% seen just once and over 2% held by the top ten. The sample comprised PBMCs. Receptors were obtained from a man in his sixties in good health and CMV-seronegative. The conserved cysteine and the conserved F or W are not part of the CDR3 here. D genes are given only for firm matches. The size entry is marked missing in some rows and otherwise reads once, few, many or a size class.

D gene,clone size,V gene,CDR3 protein
NA,few,TRBV7-9,SSSLGLGDSNQPQH
TRBD1,NA,TRBV4-1,ASSGQGPDTQY
TRBD1,few,TRBV4-2,ASMVDRQGAYEQY
NA,NA,TRBV7-2,ASSPLTDYGYT
NA,NA,TRBV6-1,ASSEEPGWNNQPQH
NA,NA,TRBV25-1,ASSVAIGFGYEQY
NA,NA,TRBV9,ASSVAGTNPTDTQY
NA,NA,TRBV19,ANPRRDFYGYT
NA,NA,TRBV6-5,ASSYEAGRVGYT
TRBD1,many,TRBV6-1,ASSELVRVDRGNSPLH
NA,once,TRBV6-1,ASTDRQAYTYEQY
NA,NA,TRBV19,ASSIQSSNQPQH
TRBD1,NA,TRBV6-1,ASKVGQGYGYT
NA,NA,TRBV6-5,ASSYSVGRLNTEAF
NA,NA,TRBV5-1,ASSLARETQY
NA,NA,TRBV7-9,ASSFDGGDNYGYT
TRBD1,NA,TRBV10-3,AISESPGQGAPGANVLT
TRBD2,NA,TRBV5-1,ASSLARRGGTSGVGGTDTQY
TRBD2,NA,TRBV2,ASSYGLAETYEQY
NA,once,TRBV5-4,ASSLGTGPLMNTEAF
TRBD1,NA,TRBV6-6,ASSPGQGANTGELF
NA,NA,TRBV7-9,ASSQHTPKQGYNQPQH
TRBD2,NA,TRBV19,ASSERTSGRAGETQY
TRBD1,NA,TRBV6-5,ASRGDRASTEAF
TRBD2,NA,TRBV29-1,SVVLAGGPPDTQY
NA,NA,TRBV18,ASSLNRLSTDTQY
TRBD2,NA,TRBV30,AWWTGGPYEQY
NA,NA,TRBV7-8,ASSSRTGPQETQY
TRBD1,NA,TRBV9,ASSVANGQGYEQY
TRBD1,NA,TRBV9,ASTRQGANTGELF
NA,NA,TRBV5-1,ASSFDTGELF
NA,NA,TRBV5-1,ASSADNSYEQY
NA,few,TRBV4-1,ASSQVREYNSPLH
TRBD2,NA,TRBV14,ASSRGTSGRAFRELF
NA,NA,TRBV10-3,AISVGSNQPQH
TRBD1,once,TRBV28,ASSLIDRGENEQY
TRBD1,NA,TRBV6-4,ANQREGQGVSEQY
TRBD1,NA,TRBV4-2,ASSQGPGGGYDGYT
NA,NA,TRBV5-1,ASSLQVCSYEQY
NA,NA,TRBV4-2,ASSQAPGGVSGNTIY